Listed below are T cell receptor beta chains from one sample, sequenced in a study of T cell responses to AZD1222 COVID-19 vaccine. Profiling relied on immunoSEQ multiplex PCR, and the TCRdb table lists in-frame clones only, not all of them. In the table there are approximately 150,000 clones, 93% of which are singletons. The starting material was peripheral blood, obtained on day 0 of AZD1222 vaccination. The origin of the receptors is an adult in good health. Each CDR3 is given with its conserved first and last residue. Fields, in order: V gene, D gene, J gene, clone size, CDR3 protein, CDR3 DNA. A D gene is named only where the DNA matches it firmly. Size values are once, few and many counts, or a class for expanded clones, and some rows have none.

TRBV27	TRBD2	TRBJ2-7	.	CASSLGLAGPTYEQYF	TGTGCCAGCAGTTTGGGACTAGCGGGTCCCACCTACGAGCAGTACTTC
TRBV7-7	TRBD2	TRBJ2-7	.	CASSLTGGQEQYF	TGTGCCAGCAGCCTGACGGGAGGCCAAGAGCAGTACTTC
TRBV6-2/TRBV6-3	.	TRBJ2-1	.	CASSYRAGIYNEQFF	TGTGCCAGCAGTTACAGGGCAGGGATTTACAATGAGCAGTTCTTC
TRBV4-3	TRBD2	TRBJ2-3	.	CASSQESGRDTQYF	TGCGCCAGCAGCCAAGAGAGCGGGAGAGATACGCAGTATTTT
TRBV6-2/TRBV6-3	.	TRBJ2-7	.	CASSYSDLLSEQYF	TGTGCCAGCAGTTACTCAGATCTTTTGAGTGAGCAGTACTTC
TRBV28	.	TRBJ1-2	.	CASSLSSVVAANYGYTF	TGTGCCAGCAGTTTATCGAGCGTCGTGGCAGCTAACTATGGCTACACCTTC
TRBV6-5	.	TRBJ1-5	.	CASKGPFSNQPQHF	TGTGCCAGCAAAGGACCGTTTAGCAATCAGCCCCAGCATTTT
TRBV28	TRBD1	TRBJ2-7	.	CASSKTGASFYEQYF	TGTGCCAGCAGTAAAACAGGGGCCTCCTTCTACGAGCAGTACTTC
TRBV3-1/TRBV3-2	.	TRBJ1-3	.	CASSQEVTGNTIYF	TGTGCCAGCAGCCAAGAAGTAACTGGAAACACCATATATTTT
TRBV7-2	.	TRBJ2-7	.	CASSLGGGVVYEQYF	TGTGCCAGCAGCTTAGGTGGGGGAGTAGTGTACGAGCAGTACTTC
TRBV18	.	TRBJ2-1	.	CASSPNPTYYNEQFF	TGTGCCAGCTCACCAAACCCCACTTATTACAATGAGCAGTTCTTC
TRBV18	TRBD1	TRBJ1-1	.	CASSPQTGENTEAFF	TGTGCCAGCTCACCACAGACAGGGGAGAACACTGAAGCTTTCTTT
TRBV5-1	TRBD1	TRBJ2-7	.	CASSSTGLGEQYF	TGCGCCAGCAGCTCGACAGGGCTCGGAGAGCAGTACTTC
TRBV5-1	.	TRBJ2-3	.	CASSWGSPDTQYF	TGCGCCAGCAGCTGGGGCTCCCCAGATACGCAGTATTTT
TRBV2	.	TRBJ1-5	.	CASSEAAGYSNQPQHF	TGTGCCAGCAGTGAAGCGGCGGGATATAGCAATCAGCCCCAGCATTTT
TRBV7-9	.	TRBJ2-7	once	CASSLEAVWPSYEQYF	TGTGCCAGCAGCTTGGAAGCGGTTTGGCCATCCTACGAGCAGTACTTC
TRBV5-1	.	TRBJ1-3	once	CASSLAGRGNTIYF	TGCGCCAGCAGCTTGGCGGGGCGTGGAAACACCATATATTTT
TRBV7-2	.	TRBJ2-1	.	CASSWGTTISYNEQFF	TGTGCCAGCAGCTGGGGAACTACCATCTCCTACAATGAGCAGTTCTTC
TRBV6-2/TRBV6-3	.	TRBJ2-3	.	CASSPPLDTQYF	TGTGCCAGCAGCCCCCCCCTGGATACGCAGTATTTT
TRBV3-1/TRBV3-2	TRBD1	TRBJ1-1	.	CASSQEGGRGPDTEAFF	TGTGCCAGCAGCCAAGAAGGGGGAAGGGGGCCGGACACTGAAGCTTTCTTT
TRBV7-9	.	TRBJ1-6	.	CASSSMNSPLHF	TGTGCCAGCAGCTCAATGAATTCACCCCTCCACTTT
TRBV14	TRBD2	TRBJ2-1	few	CASSQLAGLVDEQFF	TGTGCCAGCAGCCAACTAGCGGGATTGGTGGATGAGCAGTTCTTC
TRBV7-2	.	TRBJ1-6	.	CASSLTAPGSPLHF	TGTGCCAGCAGCTTAACAGCCCCCGGCTCACCCCTCCACTTT
TRBV9	.	TRBJ2-5	once	CASSVSGLTRETQYF	TGTGCCAGCAGCGTGAGCGGTCTTACAAGGGAGACCCAGTACTTC
TRBV3-1/TRBV3-2	.	TRBJ1-3	.	CASSQLRSSGNTIYF	TGTGCCAGCAGCCAACTCCGGAGCTCTGGAAACACCATATATTTT
TRBV4-1	.	TRBJ1-4	.	CASSQEGLAEKLFF	TGCGCCAGCAGCCAAGAAGGTTTGGCGGAAAAACTGTTTTTT
TRBV6-1	.	TRBJ1-2	.	CASSEQAGGREGYTF	TGTGCCAGCAGTGAACAGGCAGGCGGAAGGGAAGGCTACACCTTC
TRBV4-1	TRBD1	TRBJ2-7	.	CASSHPGQGSYEQYF	TGCGCCAGCAGCCACCCGGGACAGGGTTCCTACGAGCAGTACTTC
TRBV19	.	TRBJ1-2	.	CASSWQGMDGYTF	TGTGCCAGTAGCTGGCAGGGGATGGATGGCTACACCTTC
TRBV4-1	TRBD1	TRBJ1-4	.	CASSHPGTGQGKLFF	TGCGCCAGCAGCCACCCCGGGACAGGTCAGGGGAAACTGTTTTTT
TRBV10-3	TRBD1	TRBJ2-2	.	CAISQDRGNGELFF	TGTGCCATCAGTCAAGACAGGGGCAACGGGGAGCTGTTTTTT
TRBV9	TRBD2	TRBJ2-5	.	CASSVDGRAKETQYF	TGTGCCAGCAGCGTAGACGGGAGGGCCAAAGAGACCCAGTACTTC
TRBV27	.	TRBJ1-1	.	CASRPYGGRWTEAFF	TGTGCCAGCAGGCCTTATGGGGGGCGGTGGACTGAAGCTTTCTTT
TRBV11-2	TRBD2	TRBJ2-7	.	CASSPPGGGRSYEQYF	TGTGCCAGCAGCCCCCCGGGTGGCGGGAGGTCCTACGAGCAGTACTTC
TRBV7-9	TRBD2	TRBJ2-3	.	CASSLLAGGTDTQYF	TGTGCCAGCAGCCTACTAGCGGGGGGCACAGATACGCAGTATTTT
TRBV6-5	.	TRBJ1-1	.	CASTPGGQYTEAFF	TGTGCCAGCACCCCGGGCGGGCAGTACACTGAAGCTTTCTTT
TRBV9	.	TRBJ2-7	.	CASSVGGGQLYEQYF	TGTGCCAGCAGCGTAGGAGGAGGACAGCTCTACGAGCAGTACTTC
TRBV7-2	.	TRBJ1-1	.	CASSLSPGLTEAFF	TGTGCCAGCAGCTTAAGTCCAGGGCTCACTGAAGCTTTCTTT
TRBV30	.	TRBJ1-2	.	CAWDFTGFNYGYTF	TGTGCCTGGGATTTTACAGGGTTCAACTATGGCTACACCTTC
TRBV9	.	TRBJ2-3	.	CASSRGVSTDTQYF	TGTGCCAGCTCCAGGGGTGTTAGCACAGATACGCAGTATTTT
TRBV19	.	TRBJ1-2	.	CASSILLGAGGYTF	TGTGCCAGTAGTATTCTTCTGGGGGCGGGTGGCTACACCTTC